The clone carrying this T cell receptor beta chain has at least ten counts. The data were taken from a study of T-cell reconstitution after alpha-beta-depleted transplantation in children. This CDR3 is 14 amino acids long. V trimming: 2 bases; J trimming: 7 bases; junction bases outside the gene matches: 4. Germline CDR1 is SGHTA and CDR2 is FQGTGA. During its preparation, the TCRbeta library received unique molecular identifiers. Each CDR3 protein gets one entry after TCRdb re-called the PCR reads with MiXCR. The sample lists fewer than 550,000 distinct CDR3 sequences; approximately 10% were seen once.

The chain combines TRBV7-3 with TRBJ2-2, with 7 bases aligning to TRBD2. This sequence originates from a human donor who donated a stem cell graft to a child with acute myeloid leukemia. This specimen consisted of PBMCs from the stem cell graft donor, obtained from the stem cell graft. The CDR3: CASSLGGDGGELFF. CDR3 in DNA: TGTGCCAGCAGCTTAGGGGGGGACGGCGGGGAGCTGTTTTTT.